Presented here are 13 T cell receptor beta chains from one specimen sequenced in a study of T cell repertoires in cytomegalovirus infection. Their antigen targets remain unknown. From the reads, TCRdb called clonotypes with MiXCR, one entry per CDR3 protein. The repertoire consists of around 900,000 distinct CDR3 sequences, with 30% to 40% occurring once and the leading ten covering roughly 12%. Sequencing was performed on cultured CD8+ T cells from PBMCs, taken from culture after CMV antigen stimulation. These TCRs come from a human donor in good health (CMV status not recorded). Some clones in this sample may be carry-over from other donors' samples.

The chain uses TRBV29-1 and TRBJ2-1; TRBD2 aligns across 12 bases. CDR1 and CDR2 from the germline V gene are SQVTM and ANQGSEA. The CDR3 is 16 amino acids. V lost 0 bases to trimming and J lost 4 bases; unmatched junction nucleotides: 4. CDR3 protein: CSVEDSTSGGYNEQFF. CDR3 DNA sequence: TGCAGCGTTGAAGATAGCACTAGCGGGGGGTACAATGAGCAGTTCTTC.

This clonotype was picked up a small number of times. At one end, the junction sequence differs from germline, possibly due to a read error. The chain recombines TRBV7-7 with TRBJ2-2; 7 positions agree with TRBD1. This CDR3 comprises 15 residues. Germline CDR1 SSHAT, CDR2 FNYEAQ (reference sequence). The CDR3 DNA sequence: TGTGCTAGCAGCTCGACAGGGAAATCCACCGGGGAGCTGTTTTTT. This sequence encodes CASSSTGKSTGELFF.

This clonotype was counted at least ten times. J is TRBJ1-3 and V is TRBV7-7; maybe TRBD1 (6 bases). This CDR3 comprises 11 residues. CDR1 and CDR2 (germline): SSHAT, FNYEAQ (reference sequence). The CDR3, as DNA: TGTGCTACAGGGCAGGGAAACACCATATATTTT. Its translation: CATGQGNTIYF.

This clonotype was recorded at least ten times. Here the CDR3 DNA reads TGTGCCAGCAGCCTCTATTCGACAGGGATGAACACTGAAGCTTTCTTT. Its translation is CASSLYSTGMNTEAFF. The V and J genes are TRBV7-9 and TRBJ1-1, with 7 bases fitting TRBD1. CDR3 length equals 16 residues. Trimming at V came to 5 bases and at J to 0 bases, leaving 9 bases not matched to a gene. The germline gives CDR1 SEHNR, CDR2 FQNEAQ (reference sequence).

This clonotype was found a few times. The chain recombines TRBV28 with TRBJ2-3; D possibly corresponds to TRBD1 (5 bases). The CDR3 runs 18 residues. Germline loops: CDR1 MDHEN, CDR2 SYDVKM. V dropped 3 bases and J dropped 0 bases, with 19 bases sitting between them. This CDR3 reads CASSFFPPLNRSTDTQYF. CDR3 nucleotides: TGTGCCAGCAGTTTCTTCCCCCCTCTGAACAGGAGCACAGATACGCAGTATTTT.

The V gene is TRBV5-6, the J gene TRBJ1-5; D possibly corresponds to TRBD1 (6 bases). V was cut by 3 bases and J by 8 bases, with 18 bases left in between. The CDR3 has 15 residues. Germline lookup yields CDR1 SGHDT and CDR2 YYEEEE. DNA of the CDR3: TGTGCCAGCAGCTCCGGGACATCGGCCCGGGAGCCCCAGCATTTT. Encoded protein: CASSSGTSAREPQHF.

This clonotype was detected many times. This rearrangement joins TRBV7-8 to TRBJ1-4, with D hard to call. There are 15 residues in the CDR3. Germline loops: CDR1 SGHVS, CDR2 FQNEAQ. The V and J ends lost 4 bases and 6 bases respectively, with 15 bases between them. The CDR3 nucleotides are TGTGCCAGCAGCTCGGACTTCCGGGTAGATGAAAAACTGTTTTTT. Translating gives CASSSDFRVDEKLFF.

The chain recombines TRBV15 with TRBJ1-1, with D maybe TRBD1 (6 bases). The germline CDR1 and CDR2 sequences are LNHNV and YYDKDF (reference sequence). The CDR3 has 15 amino acids. V was clipped by 2 bases and J by 0 bases, with 10 bases between them. CDR3 in amino acids: CATSRPQGLNTEAFF. The CDR3 DNA reads TGTGCCACCAGCAGACCACAGGGTCTGAACACTGAAGCTTTCTTT.

In this sample, this clonotype turned up a few times. The V and J genes are TRBV20-1 and TRBJ2-7, with D possibly matching TRBD2 (7 bases). Germline V gene sequence: CDR1 DFQATT, CDR2 SNEGSKA (reference sequence). The ends were cut back, 7 bases at V and 7 bases at J, with 23 bases in the middle. The CDR3 has 14 residues. CDR3 sequence reads: CSVRGAGLGEEQYV. In nucleotides, the CDR3 is TGCAGTGTCCGGGGGGCCGGGCTCGGAGAGGAGCAGTACGTC.

For the CDR3, the DNA is TGTGCCAGCAGCCCCGGGACAGAATATTCCTTCTCTGGAAACACCATATATTTT. This codes for CASSPGTEYSFSGNTIYF. The chain has TRBV7-4 and TRBJ1-3, with 7 bases matching TRBD1. The germline gives CDR1 SGHVT, CDR2 SQSDAQ. The CDR3 runs to 18 residues. The V gene end was trimmed by 5 bases and the J gene end by 0 bases; junction bases not matched to a gene: 13.

The V gene is TRBV6-1, the J gene TRBJ2-3; D is unresolved. CDR3 length: 14 amino acids. V was pared by 6 bases and J by 5 bases, with 15 bases between. Germline lookup yields CDR1 MNHNS and CDR2 SASEGT. The DNA of the CDR3 is TGTGCCAGCAGCTATAGGGCACCGGGAGATACGCAGTATTTT. Its translation is CASSYRAPGDTQYF.

A few counts support this clonotype. This chain connects TRBV6-6 to TRBJ2-5; 7 nucleotides match TRBD2. The CDR3 is 14 residues long. CDR1 is MNHNY and CDR2 is SVGAGI in the germline V gene (reference sequence). Trimming took 2 bases from V and 4 from J; bases not matched to a gene: 4. The CDR3 region is CASSYSLAVETQYF. In DNA form, the CDR3 reads TGTGCCAGCAGTTACAGTCTAGCGGTAGAGACCCAGTACTTC.

This rearrangement joins TRBV12-3 or TRBV12-4 to TRBJ2-4; perhaps TRBD1 as D (5 bases). This CDR3 comprises 17 residues. V was clipped by 3 bases and J by 0 bases, with 15 bases between them. In DNA, the CDR3 is TGTGCCAGCAGTTTCACCACAGGAAGGGAAGCCAAAAACATTCAGTACTTC. Its protein is CASSFTTGREAKNIQYF.